The present T cell receptor (beta chain) was sequenced within a study of CD8 T cells in Susac syndrome. Random hexamers were used to reverse transcribe roughly 0.5 to 1 ug of RNA. TCRdb re-called the immunoSEQ multiplex PCR reads through MiXCR, storing one row per CDR3 protein. The data contain 78,000 or so distinct CDR3 sequences, approximately 94% of them singletons. Germline CDR1 LGHNA, CDR2 YSLEER. With 0 bases removed from V and 3 bases from J, the gap between germline ends came to 8 bases. This CDR3 has 14 amino acids. This clonotype originated in a human donor with multiple sclerosis. The rearrangement uses TRBV4-3 and TRBJ1-2, with D perhaps TRBD1 (6 bases). The sequenced sample consisted of CD8+ T cells from PBMCs. CDR3 sequence reads: CASSQEAGDYGYTF. For the CDR3, the DNA is TGCGCCAGCAGCCAAGAGGCAGGGGACTATGGCTACACCTTC.